Given below is one T cell receptor beta chain in context. As yet, its antigen is unknown. This sample was taken from a study of cytomegalovirus exposure and HLA in healthy donors. With 60 Vbeta and 13 Jbeta primers, the PCR was carried out. Profiled with immunoSEQ multiplex PCR; TCRdb holds only in-frame clones, not every one. Of about 82,000 clones in the sample, roughly four fifths were seen once. General study findings and limits: The authors later linked a missense DCLRE1C variant to TCR beta V- and J-gene trimming. Most TCR sequences showed up rarely, but some public TCRs showed up in many donors.

The sequencing input was PBMCs. The TCR comes from a woman aged 45 to 65 in good health and CMV-seropositive.

The CDR3 DNA reads TGTGCCAGCAGCCCGGGGGGACAAGCAGAAGCTTTCTTT. This encodes CASSPGGQAEAFF. V usage is TRBV9 and J usage is TRBJ1-1; D possibly corresponds to TRBD1 (6 bases). Germline CDR1 is SGDLS and CDR2 is YYNGEE. Trimming shortened V by 4 bases and J by 8 bases, and 15 bases separated the two germline ends. This CDR3 is built from 13 residues.